This T cell receptor (beta chain) was recorded in a study of post-analysis software for immune sequencing data. As for this clonotype: The antigen is unknown.

Notes on the study in general: Included in a set of roughly five TRBV segments more frequent in patients than controls were TRBV5-6, TRBV5-1 and TRBV20-1.

Germline assignment: CDR1 SEHNR and CDR2 FQNEAQ (reference sequence). Deletions cut 1 base from V and 2 bases from J, with 12 bases between. The CDR3 consists of 15 residues. Unique molecular identifiers had been added to the TCR beta cDNA libraries. One entry per CDR3 protein, called by TCRdb with MiXCR from the PCR reads. The sample comprises roughly 600,000 distinct CDR3 sequences, around 44% of which are singletons, and over 1.5% rests with the top ten. The sample was blood. The chain has TRBV7-9 and TRBJ2-7; the D gene is possibly TRBD2 (5 bases). The receptor was isolated from a girl under 18 with multiple sclerosis. CDR3 in amino acids: CASSLVVKGAYEQYF. CDR3 DNA sequence: TGTGCCAGCAGCTTAGTCGTAAAGGGAGCCTACGAGCAGTACTTC.